One and the same sample provided the 30 T cell receptor beta chains below, sequenced in a study of blood T cell repertoires in COVID-19. The data were produced by immunoSEQ multiplex PCR, yet TCRdb's version contains in-frame clones alone and is incomplete. The sample shows around 480,000 clones, around 90% of them seen only once. Sequencing input: PBMCs or T cells enriched from blood (not recorded which). The receptor source for this set is a woman aged 18-35 years who had recovered from COVID-19.

CDR3 amino acids: CASSQLQGYLDDEQYF. The CDR3 DNA is TGTGCCAGCAGCCAACTACAGGGTTACCTAGATGACGAGCAGTACTTC. The rearrangement uses TRBV4-2 and TRBJ2-7; D perhaps matches TRBD1 (6 bases). V lost 2 bases, J lost 5 bases, and 19 bases lay in between. The CDR3 extends over 16 amino acids. CDR1 and CDR2 (germline): LGHNA, YNFKEQ.

The V and J genes are TRBV12-5 and TRBJ2-7; no reliable D call. The length of the CDR3 is 11 residues. V was trimmed by 6 bases and J by 4 bases, leaving 7 bases between them. The germline V gene has CDR1 LGHNT and CDR2 FRNRAP. CDR3 sequence: CASGAQYEQYF. The CDR3 coding sequence is TGTGCTAGTGGGGCCCAATACGAGCAGTACTTC.

This chain uses TRBV19 with TRBJ1-2; 8 positions agree with TRBD1. V dropped 7 bases and J dropped 8; count of bases not matched to a gene: 12. CDR1 is LNHDA, CDR2 SQIVND, per germline (reference sequence). The CDR3 is 14 residues long. The CDR3 protein is CASTRPGQVSGYTF. CDR3 nucleotide sequence: TGTGCCAGTACCCGACCGGGACAGGTTAGCGGCTACACCTTC.

The chain links TRBV5-6 to TRBJ1-4, with 7 bases aligning to TRBD1. V gave up 3 bases and J gave up 8 bases; unmatched junction bases: 7. In germline, CDR1 is SGHDT, CDR2 YYEEEE. The CDR3 consists of 14 residues. This CDR3 reads CASSSGTDVEKLFF. CDR3 in DNA: TGTGCCAGCAGCTCCGGGACAGATGTAGAAAAACTGTTTTTT.

The chain employs TRBV25-1 and TRBJ1-2; D is uncertain. V lost 5 bases and J 6 bases, leaving 10 bases between the germline ends. There are 12 residues in the CDR3. In germline, CDR1 is MGHDK, CDR2 SYGVNS. The CDR3 nucleotides are TGTGCCAGCAGTAGAACAGAGAATGGCTACACCTTC. It yields the protein CASSRTENGYTF.

This clone has a handful of counts. This chain joins TRBV30 and TRBJ1-1; possibly TRBD1 for D (6 bases). V was shortened by 4 bases and J by 7 bases, with 16 bases between the two germline ends. The CDR3 spans 13 residues. Germline V gene sequence: CDR1 GTSNPN, CDR2 SVGIG (reference sequence). CDR3 sequence reads: CAWKVDSPYEAFF. The DNA for the CDR3 is TGTGCCTGGAAGGTGGACAGTCCTTATGAAGCTTTCTTT. Together with reference TRBV30 and TRBJ1-1, the CDR3 gives the full variable domain: SQTIHQWPATLVQPVGSPLSLECTVEGTSNPNLYWYRQAAGRGLQLLFYSVGIGQISSEVPQNLSASRPQDRQFILSSKKLLLSDSGFYLCAWKVDSPYEAFFGQGTRLTVV.

With regard to this clone: An end of the junction does not agree with germline; a read error may underlie this. The rearrangement joins TRBV13 to TRBJ2-5; the D gene is possibly TRBD2 (7 bases). There are 14 residues in the CDR3. Germline V lookup: CDR1 PRHDT, CDR2 FYEKMQ (reference sequence). The CDR3 coding sequence is TGTGCCAGCAGCCTAGGGGGGGGGCTAGAGACCCAGTACTTC. It codes for CASSLGGGLETQYF.

This clone was picked up a small number of times. The rearrangement uses TRBV13 and TRBJ2-7; D might be TRBD1 (6 bases). Germline V gives CDR1 PRHDT, CDR2 FYEKMQ (reference sequence). Trimming removed 3 bases at V and 2 bases at J, with 17 bases between. The CDR3 contains 16 residues. CDR3 sequence: CASSFNLGAGTYEQYF. Written as DNA, the CDR3 is TGTGCCAGCAGCTTCAATTTGGGGGCGGGCACCTACGAGCAGTACTTC.

This clone is a singleton in its sample. The chain couples TRBV3-1 (or the pseudogene TRBV3-2) to TRBJ2-3; D possibly corresponds to TRBD2 (5 bases). There are 13 residues in the CDR3. From germline, CDR1 is LGHDT and CDR2 YNNKEL (reference sequence). Trimming took 4 bases from V and 6 from J, leaving 11 bases between them. The CDR3 spells CASSRGSSDTQYF. The CDR3 DNA reads as TGTGCCAGCAGCCGAGGGAGTTCGGATACGCAGTATTTT.

This chain uses TRBV19 with TRBJ2-1; D might be TRBD1 (5 bases). The V end lost 2 bases, the J end lost 6 bases, and 11 bases lay between the germline ends. Per the germline V gene, CDR1 is LNHDA and CDR2 is SQIVND (reference sequence). The CDR3 loop spans 14 amino acids. This chain's CDR3 is CASSISGRANEQFF. The DNA for the CDR3 is TGTGCCAGTAGTATATCAGGCAGGGCCAATGAGCAGTTCTTC.

V usage is TRBV6-6 and J usage is TRBJ1-2, with 7 nucleotides matching TRBD1. The junction had 8 bases not matched to a gene; V was cut back by 6 bases and J by 10 bases. Looked up from germline, CDR1 is MNHNY and CDR2 is SVGAGI (reference sequence). The CDR3 totals 12 residues. CDR3 sequence (DNA): TGTGCCAGCAGACTTGGACAGGCCGACTACACCTTC. Translation: CASRLGQADYTF.

J is TRBJ1-1 and V is TRBV7-9; 7 bases match TRBD1. Germline lookup yields CDR1 SEHNR and CDR2 FQNEAQ (reference sequence). Trimming took 5 bases from V and 5 from J; bases not matched to a gene: 5. CDR3 length equals 13 residues. CDR3 nucleotides: TGTGCCAGCAGCATTTCAGGGGGAACTGAAGCTTTCTTT. Protein: CASSISGGTEAFF.

The genes are TRBV2 and TRBJ2-7; tentatively, D is TRBD1 (6 bases). The germline V gene has CDR1 SNHLY and CDR2 FYNNEI. V gave up 7 bases and J gave up 4 bases, with 14 bases separating them. The CDR3 length is 13 residues. Written as DNA, the CDR3 is TGTGCCAGCACCCAGGACACAGGGTACGAGCAGTACTTC. It specifies CASTQDTGYEQYF.

The rearrangement links TRBV7-2 to TRBJ2-7; 8 nucleotides line up with TRBD1. The V gene end was trimmed by 4 bases and the J gene end by 4 bases; junction bases not matched to a gene: 9. Germline V CDR1 and CDR2: SGHTA, FQGNSA. This CDR3 region has 15 residues. As DNA, the CDR3 is TGTGCCAGCAGCTCTCCAGGGGGCGCAGGGTACGAGCAGTACTTC. This sequence encodes CASSSPGGAGYEQYF.

V and J are TRBV28 and TRBJ2-6, with D possibly matching TRBD2 (6 bases). The CDR3 sequence is 17 residues long. V lost 2 bases and J 0 bases, leaving 11 bases between the germline ends. Germline V gene lookup returns CDR1 MDHEN and CDR2 SYDVKM. The CDR3 is CASSLAEGGSGANVLTF. CDR3 coding DNA: TGTGCCAGCAGTTTAGCGGAGGGAGGCTCTGGGGCCAACGTCCTGACTTTC.

V is TRBV12-3 or TRBV12-4 and J is TRBJ2-5, with D hard to call. The CDR3 consists of 13 residues. Trimming cost V 5 bases and J 2 bases, with 9 bases left between them. As DNA, the CDR3 is TGTGCCAGCAGTCACTCCTCTCAAGAGACCCAGTACTTC. Protein sequence: CASSHSSQETQYF.

The rearrangement joins TRBV7-9 to TRBJ1-2; D is perhaps TRBD1 (6 bases). Germline loops: CDR1 SEHNR, CDR2 FQNEAQ (reference sequence). This CDR3 contains 14 residues. Trimming removed 1 base from V and 4 bases from J, with 10 bases in between. The CDR3 DNA follows: TGTGCCAGCAGCTTAGATGAAGGGGGCTATGGCTACACCTTC. It encodes CASSLDEGGYGYTF.

This clone appeared a few times. Relative to the germline gene, one junction end is altered; a read error may explain this. This chain connects TRBV18 to TRBJ1-2; 7 nucleotides match TRBD1. Germline CDR1 reads KGHSH; CDR2 reads LQKENI. CDR3 size: 13 residues. The CDR3 protein is CASSPQGTEGYTF. Written as DNA, the CDR3 is TGTGCCAGCTCCCCACAGGGGACTGAGGGCTACACCTTC.

The J gene is TRBJ1-5, the V gene TRBV5-4; possible D gene TRBD1, 5 bases. CDR3 size: 16 residues. Trimming stripped 3 bases from V and 3 bases from J, with 16 bases between. The germline gives CDR1 SGHNT, CDR2 YYREEE (reference sequence). The CDR3 coding sequence is TGTGCCAGCAGCTACCGTGGGAGGGGTGTCAATCAGCCCCAGCATTTT. It specifies CASSYRGRGVNQPQHF.

This chain joins TRBV6-4 and TRBJ2-3, with 7 bases identical to TRBD2. This CDR3 contains 15 residues. The V gene's germline CDR1 is MRHNA and CDR2 SNTAGT. V shed 6 bases and J 0 bases; nucleotides not matched to a gene: 6. The CDR3 DNA reads as TGTGCCAGCAGCCGGGACTACCCTAGCACAGATACGCAGTATTTT. Its translation: CASSRDYPSTDTQYF.

The chain has TRBV6-5 and TRBJ1-3; D remains ambiguous. The germline V gene encodes CDR1 MNHEY and CDR2 SVGAGI. Trimming removed 8 bases from V and 5 bases from J, with 19 bases in between. The CDR3 totals 15 residues. This CDR3 reads CASVSRDTLRNTIYF. The CDR3 DNA follows: TGTGCCAGCGTGTCGAGAGACACTCTAAGAAACACCATATATTTT.

The chain has TRBV7-9 and TRBJ1-1; D is undetermined. Trimming took 1 base from V and 1 from J, leaving 7 bases between them. Germline CDR1 is SEHNR and CDR2 is FQNEAQ (reference sequence). The CDR3 sequence is 14 residues long. This chain's CDR3 is CASSLELSNTEAFF. DNA of the CDR3: TGTGCCAGCAGCTTAGAACTTTCGAACACTGAAGCTTTCTTT.

The chain employs TRBV4-1 and TRBJ1-1; D gene unclear. The V gene lost 0 bases and the J gene lost 7 bases, with 12 bases spanning the gap. The germline V gene encodes CDR1 MGHRA and CDR2 YSYEKL. The CDR3 runs 14 residues. CDR3: CASSQDRIGSEAFF. CDR3 DNA: TGCGCCAGCAGCCAAGACCGGATCGGGAGTGAAGCTTTCTTT.

The chain joins TRBV6-5 to TRBJ2-7; D call uncertain. CDR1 is MNHEY and CDR2 is SVGAGI in the germline V gene. Trimming shortened V by 5 bases and J by 5 bases, and 10 bases separated the two germline ends. The CDR3 sequence is 12 residues long. CDR3 bases: TGTGCCAGCAGTCGGGTAGGCGACGAGCAGTACTTC. Translated: CASSRVGDEQYF.

The J gene is TRBJ2-7, the V gene TRBV3-1 (or the pseudogene TRBV3-2); 8 bases line up with TRBD1. The CDR3 runs 14 residues. The germline gives CDR1 LGHDT, CDR2 YNNKEL (reference sequence). Germline trimming cut 1 base from V and 4 bases from J; bases unmatched to any gene: 3. The CDR3 nucleotides are TGTGCCAGCAGCCAAGGACAGGGGTGGTACGAGCAGTACTTC. Encoded protein: CASSQGQGWYEQYF.

The chain carries TRBV7-6 and TRBJ2-7; tentatively, D is TRBD2 (6 bases). The germline CDR1 and CDR2 sequences are SGHVS and FNYEAQ. Trimming left V 5 bases short and J 0 bases short, with 20 bases between. The CDR3 extends over 17 amino acids. The CDR3 nucleotides read TGTGCCAGCAGCCCGAGGGGACTCCGTTCAAGCTCCTACGAGCAGTACTTC. Its translation is CASSPRGLRSSSYEQYF.

The chain links TRBV19 to TRBJ1-2; possible D gene TRBD1, 6 bases. V was shortened by 6 bases and J by 5 bases, with 22 bases between the two germline ends. CDR1 and CDR2 (germline): LNHDA, SQIVND (reference sequence). This CDR3 comprises 16 residues. CDR3 sequence (DNA): TGTGCCAGTAGCAGACAGGACCCTAGGGGTATTTATGGCTACACCTTC. Encoded protein: CASSRQDPRGIYGYTF.

The chain carries TRBV28 and TRBJ2-7, with D hard to call. From germline, CDR1 is MDHEN and CDR2 SYDVKM. Deletions cut 5 bases from V and 0 bases from J, with 11 bases between. CDR3 length: 14 residues. The CDR3 loop reads CASSASVVSYEQYF. CDR3 DNA sequence: TGTGCCAGCAGTGCCTCCGTAGTCTCCTACGAGCAGTACTTC.

DNA for the CDR3: TGTGCCAGCAGTGCCCCTCAGGCGTTAGATTCACCCCTCCACTTT. Its translation is CASSAPQALDSPLHF. The genes are TRBV28 and TRBJ1-6; D uncertain. The ends were cut back, 5 bases at V and 8 bases at J, with 16 bases in the middle. Germline assignment: CDR1 MDHEN and CDR2 SYDVKM. The CDR3 runs 15 residues.

This chain links TRBV9 with TRBJ2-7; maybe TRBD1 (7 bases). Germline CDR1 SGDLS, CDR2 YYNGEE. This CDR3 has 13 amino acids. Trimming stripped 3 bases from V and 4 bases from J, with 11 bases between. The CDR3 nucleotides read TGTGCCAGCAGCGGCGGGACAGATTACGAGCAGTACTTC. As protein: CASSGGTDYEQYF.